This paragraph covers one T cell receptor (beta chain) sequence. No cognate antigen has been identified for it. Base quality data are lacking; no much larger clone is found one base away. Interpreted using the paper, the time point label stands for: cycle 2 day 1 (C2D1) of nivolumab. Every trial patient had relapsed following autologous stem cell transplantation, and prior brentuximab vedotin exposure was what differed among cohorts A, B and C. A total of around 60 patients with relapsed/refractory classical Hodgkin lymphoma made up the trial cohort, and each patient's best overall response was complete response, partial response or progressive disease. In the multi-cohort phase II CheckMate 205 trial, trial patients received single-agent nivolumab. An independent review committee assessed best overall response by applying the 2007 International Working Group response criteria. Trial PBMCs were collected just before the start of nivolumab (C1D1) and during therapy at cycle 2 day 1 and cycle 4 day 1. After peripheral blood was drawn into 8 mL Vacutainer Cell Preparation Tubes, PBMCs were isolated by centrifugation and then cryopreserved.

This sample is drawn from a study of PD-1 blockade in classical Hodgkin lymphoma (dated by TCRdb to about 2020). Study-level background: Nivolumab dosing was 3 mg/kg intravenously every 2 weeks, continuing until either disease progression or unacceptable toxicity. The study used TCR beta sequencing and CyTOF to define a peripheral blood immune signature of response to PD-1 blockade in classical Hodgkin lymphoma.

Looking up the germline V gene yields CDR1 SQVTM and CDR2 ANQGSEA. V and J lose 7 bases and 4 bases, and a span of 17 bases separates them. Including the terminal cysteine and phenylalanine, the CDR3 comprises 14 residues. Only the CDR3 DNA is retained, 42 bases long and in frame from the first base. Points the paper makes about the study in general: By C4D1, a significant rise was seen in CD4+ TCR diversity but not in CD8+ TCR diversity (p=0.0027 vs p=0.16), and the rise was most apparent among complete responders (p=0.02). The study covered only a single clinical trial cohort, and the causes of the repertoire differences, possibly disease activity or prior therapy, were still not defined. Baseline TCR diversity was reported as lower in newly diagnosed patients than in healthy donors, and lower still in relapsed/refractory patients. Lower diversity was observed in patients in whom nivolumab was started less than 1 year after ASCT, and these patients were excluded from later analyses so that confounding by immune reconstitution would be avoided. Baseline diversity similar to that of newly diagnosed patients was observed in trial patients achieving complete response, whereas significantly lower diversity was observed in partial responders and progressors.

Genomic DNA was isolated using the Qiagen DNeasy kit from unsorted PBMCs as well as from negatively selected CD4+ and CD8+ fractions. TCR beta CDR3 regions were amplified by immunoSEQ multiplex PCR using primers annealing to V and J segments. A synthetic immune receptor repertoire was used to minimize amplification bias, and any residual bias was removed computationally once sequencing was done. On the study's bioinformatics: Custom Python scripts were used to quantify repertoire diversity as the Shannon entropy index. Unsorted, CD4+ and CD8+ repertoires were examined separately, except in combined analyses, for which CD4+ and CD8+ sequences were merged in silico. A clone was considered expanded if an increase in frequency of at least 2-fold after treatment relative to C1D1 was found, and a pseudocount of 0.5 was applied to clones undetected at baseline. Clones with 0 or 1 copy at C1D1 were defined as singleton clones, while clones with 2 or more copies were defined as non-singleton clones. Clones expanded in unsorted samples were annotated as CD4+, CD8+ or unknown by matching protein sequences in sorted samples from the same patient. Wilcoxon tests on paired samples were used to test diversity changes from C1D1 to C4D1. This is the immuneACCESS table as TCRdb keeps it, with only in-frame sequences that have V and J called. A part of the clones is gone; compared with another copy, unresolved V genes explain less than half, and the rest is unexplained. That table supplies the V and J calls and clone size; D and trimming were determined from the DNA. Counted in this sample were 90,000 to 130,000 clones; 80% to 90% of them appeared once. 15% to 20% of the sample rests with the top ten.

The source material was peripheral blood mononuclear cells (PBMCs), sampled before the second cycle of nivolumab. The rearranged segments are TRBV29-1 and TRBJ2-1; no D gene is confidently identified. The origin of this receptor is a human donor with classical Hodgkin lymphoma. The DNA sequence is given as TGCAGCGGCGTGGGTCAACAACCGTACAATGAGCAGTTCTTC. It specifies CSGVGQQPYNEQFF.